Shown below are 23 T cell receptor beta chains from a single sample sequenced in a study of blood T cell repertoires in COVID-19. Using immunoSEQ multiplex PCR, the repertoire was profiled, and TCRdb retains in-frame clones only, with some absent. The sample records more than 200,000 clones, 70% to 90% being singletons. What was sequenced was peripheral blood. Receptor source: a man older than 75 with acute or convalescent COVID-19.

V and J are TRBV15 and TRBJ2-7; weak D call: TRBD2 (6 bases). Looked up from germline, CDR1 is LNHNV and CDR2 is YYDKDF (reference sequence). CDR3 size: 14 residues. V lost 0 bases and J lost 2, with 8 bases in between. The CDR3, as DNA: TGTGCCACCAGCAGAGATGCGGGACCCTACGAGCAGTACTTC. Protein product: CATSRDAGPYEQYF.

This chain's CDR3 is CASNGWDRDFYEQYF. The DNA for the CDR3 is TGTGCCAGCAATGGGTGGGACAGGGACTTTTACGAGCAGTACTTC. The chain recombines TRBV28 with TRBJ2-7; 9 bases match TRBD1. Per germline, CDR1 MDHEN and CDR2 SYDVKM. The CDR3 has 15 amino acids. V shed 7 bases, J shed 4 bases, and the junction held 11 bases outside the gene matches.

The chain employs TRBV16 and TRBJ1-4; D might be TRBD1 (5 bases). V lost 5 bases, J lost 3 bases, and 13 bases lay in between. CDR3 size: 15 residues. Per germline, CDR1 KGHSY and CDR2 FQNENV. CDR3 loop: CASSLETASNEKLFF. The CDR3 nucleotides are TGTGCCAGCAGCTTAGAGACAGCCTCTAATGAAAAACTGTTTTTT.

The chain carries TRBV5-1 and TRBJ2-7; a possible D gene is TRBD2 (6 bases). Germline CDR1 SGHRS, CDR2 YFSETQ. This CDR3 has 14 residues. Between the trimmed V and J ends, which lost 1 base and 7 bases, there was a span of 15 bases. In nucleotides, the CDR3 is TGCGCCAGCAGCTTGCTAACGGGAGCGGAAGAGCAGTACTTC. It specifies CASSLLTGAEEQYF.

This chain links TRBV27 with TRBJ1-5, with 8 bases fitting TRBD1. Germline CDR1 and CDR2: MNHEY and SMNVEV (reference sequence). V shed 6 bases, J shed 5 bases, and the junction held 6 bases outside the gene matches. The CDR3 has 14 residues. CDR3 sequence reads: CASSPGQGHQPQHF. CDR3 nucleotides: TGTGCCAGCAGCCCCGGACAGGGCCATCAGCCCCAGCATTTT.

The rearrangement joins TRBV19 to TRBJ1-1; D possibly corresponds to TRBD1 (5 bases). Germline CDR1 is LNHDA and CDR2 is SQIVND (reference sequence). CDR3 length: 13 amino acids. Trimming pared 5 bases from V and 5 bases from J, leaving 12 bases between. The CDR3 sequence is CASSQRAGTEAFF. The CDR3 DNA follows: TGTGCCAGTAGTCAAAGGGCAGGGACTGAAGCTTTCTTT.

The CDR3 loop reads CASSMDSYGYTF. The CDR3 DNA is TGTGCCAGCAGCATGGACAGCTATGGCTACACCTTC. V gene TRBV7-9 combines with J gene TRBJ1-2; TRBD1 might be the D (6 bases). V lost 5 bases to trimming and J lost 4 bases, with 8 bases between them. The CDR3 covers 12 residues. Germline CDR1 and CDR2: SEHNR and FQNEAQ (reference sequence).

Here the CDR3 reads CASSSRLADYNEQFF. CDR3 coding DNA: TGTGCCAGCAGCTCCCGACTAGCAGATTACAATGAGCAGTTCTTC. This sequence joins TRBV4-2 and TRBJ2-1; 7 bases fit TRBD2. This CDR3 region has 15 residues. CDR1 and CDR2 (germline): LGHNA, YNFKEQ. With V trimmed by 5 bases and J by 4 bases, 8 bases remained unmatched.

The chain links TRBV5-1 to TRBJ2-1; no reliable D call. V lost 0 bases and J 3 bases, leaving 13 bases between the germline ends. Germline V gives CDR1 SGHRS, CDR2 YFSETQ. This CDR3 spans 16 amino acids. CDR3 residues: CASSLARTVDYNEQFF. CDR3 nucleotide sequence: TGCGCCAGCAGCTTGGCCCGTACAGTCGACTACAATGAGCAGTTCTTC.

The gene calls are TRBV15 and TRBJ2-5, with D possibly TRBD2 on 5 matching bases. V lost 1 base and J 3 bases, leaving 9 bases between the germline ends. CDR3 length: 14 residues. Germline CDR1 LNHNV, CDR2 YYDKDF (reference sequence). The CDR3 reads CATSRAWTEETQYF. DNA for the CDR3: TGTGCCACCAGCAGAGCCTGGACTGAAGAGACCCAGTACTTC.

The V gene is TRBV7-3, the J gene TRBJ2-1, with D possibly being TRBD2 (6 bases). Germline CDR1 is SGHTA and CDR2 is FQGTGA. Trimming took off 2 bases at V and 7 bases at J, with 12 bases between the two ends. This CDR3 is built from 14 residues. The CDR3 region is CASSLWGVRNEQFF. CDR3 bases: TGTGCCAGCAGCTTATGGGGGGTTAGGAATGAGCAGTTCTTC.

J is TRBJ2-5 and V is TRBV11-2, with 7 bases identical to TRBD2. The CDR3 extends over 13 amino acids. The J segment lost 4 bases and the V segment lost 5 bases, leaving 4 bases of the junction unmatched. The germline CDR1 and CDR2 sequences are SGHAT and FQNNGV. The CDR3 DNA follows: TGTGCCAGCAGCCCCAGCGGGGCAGAGACCCAGTACTTC. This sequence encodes CASSPSGAETQYF. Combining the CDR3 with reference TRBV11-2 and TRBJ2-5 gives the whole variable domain EAGVAQSPRYKIIEKRQSVAFWCNPISGHATLYWYQQILGQGPKLLIQFQNNGVVDDSQLPKDRFSAERLKGVDSTLKIQPAKLEDSAVYLCASSPSGAETQYFGPGTRLLVL.

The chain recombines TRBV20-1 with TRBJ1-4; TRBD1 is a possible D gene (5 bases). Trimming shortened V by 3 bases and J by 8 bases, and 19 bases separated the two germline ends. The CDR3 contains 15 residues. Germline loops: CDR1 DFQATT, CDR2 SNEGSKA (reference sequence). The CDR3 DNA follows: TGCAGTGCTAGTGGGGTGGGGCAAAGGGGAGAAAAACTGTTTTTT. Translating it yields CSASGVGQRGEKLFF.

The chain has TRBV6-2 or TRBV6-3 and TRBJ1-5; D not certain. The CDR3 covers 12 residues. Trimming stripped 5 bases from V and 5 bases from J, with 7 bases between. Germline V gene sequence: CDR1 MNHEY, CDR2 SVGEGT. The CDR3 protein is CASSHGDQPQHF. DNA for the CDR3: TGTGCCAGCAGTCACGGAGATCAGCCCCAGCATTTT.

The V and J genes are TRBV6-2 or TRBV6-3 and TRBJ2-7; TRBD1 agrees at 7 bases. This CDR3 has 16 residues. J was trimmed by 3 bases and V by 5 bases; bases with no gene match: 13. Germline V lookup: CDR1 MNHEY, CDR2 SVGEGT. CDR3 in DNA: TGTGCCAGCAGTCCCCTAAGGGTTGGGGACAGCTACGAGCAGTACTTC. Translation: CASSPLRVGDSYEQYF.

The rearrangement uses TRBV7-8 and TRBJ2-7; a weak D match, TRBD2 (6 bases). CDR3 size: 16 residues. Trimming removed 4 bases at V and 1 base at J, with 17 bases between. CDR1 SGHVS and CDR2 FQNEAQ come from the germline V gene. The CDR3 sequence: CASSSRGGGESYEQYF. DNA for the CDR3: TGTGCCAGCAGCTCGCGAGGAGGAGGGGAGTCCTACGAGCAGTACTTC. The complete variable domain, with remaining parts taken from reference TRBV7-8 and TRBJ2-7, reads GAGVSQSPRYKVAKRGQDVALRCDPISGHVSLFWYQQALGQGPEFLTYFQNEAQLDKSGLPSDRFFAERPEGSVSTLKIQRTQQEDSAVYLCASSSRGGGESYEQYFGPGTRLTVT.

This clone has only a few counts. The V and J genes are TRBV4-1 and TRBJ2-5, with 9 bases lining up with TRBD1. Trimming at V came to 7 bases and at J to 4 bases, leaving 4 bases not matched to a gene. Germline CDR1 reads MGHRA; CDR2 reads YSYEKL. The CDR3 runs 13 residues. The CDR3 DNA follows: TGCGCCAGCAAGGGACAGGGAGGAGAGACCCAGTACTTC. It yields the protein CASKGQGGETQYF.

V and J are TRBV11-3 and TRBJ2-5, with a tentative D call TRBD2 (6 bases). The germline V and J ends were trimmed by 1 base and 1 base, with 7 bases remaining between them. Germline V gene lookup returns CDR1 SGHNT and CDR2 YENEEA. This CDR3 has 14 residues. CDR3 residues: CASSLAGGQETQYF. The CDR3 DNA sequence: TGTGCCAGCAGCTTAGCCGGGGGCCAAGAGACCCAGTACTTC.

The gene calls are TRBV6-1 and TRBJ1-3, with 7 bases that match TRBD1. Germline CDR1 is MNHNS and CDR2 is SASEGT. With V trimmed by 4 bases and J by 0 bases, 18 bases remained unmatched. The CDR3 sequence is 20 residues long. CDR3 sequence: CASSAIRDSLLLGSGNTIYF. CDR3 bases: TGTGCCAGCAGTGCGATCCGGGACAGTCTGCTGTTGGGCTCTGGAAACACCATATATTTT.

The CDR3: CASSRGQYGYTF. CDR3 sequence (DNA): TGTGCCAGCAGCCGAGGACAATATGGCTACACCTTC. V is TRBV7-9 and J is TRBJ1-2; a weak D match, TRBD1 (5 bases). CDR3 length equals 12 residues. V was clipped by 5 bases and J by 5 bases, with 9 bases between them. Germline V gene sequence: CDR1 SEHNR, CDR2 FQNEAQ (reference sequence). The variable domain in full, with the rest retrieved from reference TRBV7-9 and TRBJ1-2, is DTGVSQNPRHKITKRGQNVTFRCDPISEHNRLYWYRQTLGQGPEFLTYFQNEAQLEKSRLLSDRFSAERPKGSFSTLEIQRTEQGDSAMYLCASSRGQYGYTFGSGTRLTVV.

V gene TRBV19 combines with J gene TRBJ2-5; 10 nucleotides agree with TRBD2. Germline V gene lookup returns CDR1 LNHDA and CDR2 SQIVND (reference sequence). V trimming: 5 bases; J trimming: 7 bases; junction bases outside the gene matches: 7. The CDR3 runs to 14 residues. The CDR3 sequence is CASSPGTSEVTQYF. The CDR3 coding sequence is TGTGCCAGTAGTCCCGGGACTAGCGAGGTGACCCAGTACTTC.

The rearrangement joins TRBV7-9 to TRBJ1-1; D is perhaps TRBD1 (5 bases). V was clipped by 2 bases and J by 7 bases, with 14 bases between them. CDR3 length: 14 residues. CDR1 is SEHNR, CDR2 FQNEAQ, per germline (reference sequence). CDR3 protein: CASSLLGQGGEAFF. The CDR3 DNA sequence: TGTGCCAGCAGCTTACTTGGGCAGGGTGGTGAAGCTTTCTTT.

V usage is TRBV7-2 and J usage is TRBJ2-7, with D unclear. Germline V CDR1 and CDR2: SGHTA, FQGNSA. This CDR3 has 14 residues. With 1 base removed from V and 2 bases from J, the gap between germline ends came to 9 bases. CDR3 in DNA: TGTGCCAGCAGCTTAGAGCCCCAAGCCTACGAGCAGTACTTC. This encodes CASSLEPQAYEQYF.